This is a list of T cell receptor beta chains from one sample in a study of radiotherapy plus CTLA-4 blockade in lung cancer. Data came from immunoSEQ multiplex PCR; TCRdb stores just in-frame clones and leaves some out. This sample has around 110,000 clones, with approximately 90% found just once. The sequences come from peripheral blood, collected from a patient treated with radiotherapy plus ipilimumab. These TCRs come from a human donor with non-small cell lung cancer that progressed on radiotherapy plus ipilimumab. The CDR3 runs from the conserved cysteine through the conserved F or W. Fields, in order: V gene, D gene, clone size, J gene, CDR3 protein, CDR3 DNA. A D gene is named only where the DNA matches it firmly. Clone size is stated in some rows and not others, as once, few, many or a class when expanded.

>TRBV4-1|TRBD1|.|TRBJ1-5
CASSLQGASQPQHF
TGCGCCAGCAGCCTACAGGGGGCGAGCCAGCCCCAGCATTTT
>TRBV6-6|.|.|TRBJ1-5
CASSDSDLGNQPQHF
TGTGCCAGCAGCGACTCGGACCTAGGCAATCAGCCCCAGCATTTT
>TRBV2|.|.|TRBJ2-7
CASWEGVPYEQYF
TGTGCCAGCTGGGAGGGGGTTCCCTACGAGCAGTACTTC
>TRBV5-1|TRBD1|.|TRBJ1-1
CASSRPGQGAGSTEAFF
TGCGCCAGCAGCAGACCGGGACAGGGGGCCGGGAGCACTGAAGCTTTCTTT
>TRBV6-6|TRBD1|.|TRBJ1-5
CASSRTTGPNQPQHF
TGTGCCAGCAGTCGAACGACAGGGCCAAATCAGCCCCAGCATTTT
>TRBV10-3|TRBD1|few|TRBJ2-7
CAISEGGQGEQYF
TGTGCCATCAGTGAAGGAGGACAGGGCGAGCAGTACTTC
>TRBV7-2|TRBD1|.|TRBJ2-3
CASSRDRPTDTQYF
TGTGCCAGCAGCCGGGACAGACCAACAGATACGCAGTATTTT
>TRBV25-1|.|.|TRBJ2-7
CASSDYVQSPDGSYEQYF
TGTGCCAGCAGTGATTACGTACAGTCCCCGGACGGCTCCTACGAGCAGTACTTC
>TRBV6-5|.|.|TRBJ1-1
CASSDTNTEAFF
TGTGCCAGCAGTGACACGAACACTGAAGCTTTCTTT
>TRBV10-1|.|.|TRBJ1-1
CASSEARLGTEAFF
TGCGCCAGCAGTGAGGCCAGGTTGGGAACTGAAGCTTTCTTT
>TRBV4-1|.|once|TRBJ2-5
CASSQGDIMETQYF
TGCGCCAGCAGCCAAGGTGACATTATGGAGACCCAGTACTTC
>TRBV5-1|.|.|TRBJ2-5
CASSMGETQYF
TGCGCCAGCAGCATGGGAGAGACCCAGTACTTC
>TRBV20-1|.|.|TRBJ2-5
CSAIERETQYF
TGCAGTGCTATCGAGAGGGAGACCCAGTACTTC
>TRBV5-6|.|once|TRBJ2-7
CASSFSAGDTYEQYF
TGTGCCAGCAGCTTTTCTGCGGGGGACACCTACGAGCAGTACTTC
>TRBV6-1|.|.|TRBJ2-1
CASSESRNEQFF
TGTGCCAGCAGTGAATCGAGGAATGAGCAGTTCTTC
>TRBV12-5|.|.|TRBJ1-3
CASGLSRSGNSGNTIYF
TGTGCTAGTGGTTTGTCTCGGAGCGGCAACTCTGGAAACACCATATATTTT
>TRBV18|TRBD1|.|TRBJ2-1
CASSPTGGSYNEQFF
TGTGCCAGCTCACCAACAGGGGGCAGCTACAATGAGCAGTTCTTC
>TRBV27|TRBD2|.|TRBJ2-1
CASTAGSGYGSYNEQFF
TGTGCCAGCACGGCGGGTAGCGGGTATGGGTCCTACAATGAGCAGTTCTTC
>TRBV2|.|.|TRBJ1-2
CASSEAWSYGYTF
TGTGCCAGCAGTGAAGCCTGGAGCTATGGCTACACCTTC
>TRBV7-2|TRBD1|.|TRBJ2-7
CASSLVDRAYEQYF
TGTGCCAGCAGCTTAGTTGACAGGGCCTACGAGCAGTACTTC
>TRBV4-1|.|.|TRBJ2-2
CASSSRYGITGELFF
TGCGCCAGCAGCTCGAGGTACGGGATCACCGGGGAGCTGTTTTTT
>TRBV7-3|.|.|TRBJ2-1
CASSLGVGFGDEQFF
TGTGCCAGCAGCTTAGGGGTCGGGTTCGGCGATGAGCAGTTCTTC
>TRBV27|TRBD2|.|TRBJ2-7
CASRRTQGLAGAGEQYF
TGTGCCAGCCGAAGAACCCAGGGACTAGCGGGAGCCGGGGAGCAGTACTTC
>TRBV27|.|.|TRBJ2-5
CASKSSPGETQYF
TGTGCCAGCAAATCCTCTCCGGGGGAGACCCAGTACTTC
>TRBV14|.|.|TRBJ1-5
CASSQGGQPQHF
TGTGCCAGCAGCCAAGGGGGGCAGCCCCAGCATTTT
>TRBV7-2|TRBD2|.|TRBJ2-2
CASSFSSGTGELFF
TGTGCCAGCAGCTTCTCTAGCGGAACCGGGGAGCTGTTTTTT
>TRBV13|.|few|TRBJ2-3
CASRRWGLSTDTQYF
TGTGCCAGCAGGAGGTGGGGGTTGAGTACAGATACGCAGTATTTT
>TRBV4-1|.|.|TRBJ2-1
CASSREAPGLRLWHSDYNEQFF
TGCGCCAGCAGCCGAGAGGCACCGGGACTTCGGTTGTGGCATTCCGACTACAATGAGCAGTTCTTC
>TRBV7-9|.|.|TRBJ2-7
CASSLASEIYEQYF
TGTGCCAGCAGCTTAGCGTCCGAAATCTACGAGCAGTACTTC
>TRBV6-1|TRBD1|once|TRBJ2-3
CASSTGQAVDTQYF
TGTGCCAGCAGCACGGGACAGGCGGTAGATACGCAGTATTTT
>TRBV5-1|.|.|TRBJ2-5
CASKTTGLSQETQYF
TGCGCCAGCAAGACAACAGGGCTCTCTCAAGAGACCCAGTACTTC
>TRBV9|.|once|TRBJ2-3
CASSVEGITDTQYF
TGTGCCAGCAGCGTAGAGGGCATCACAGATACGCAGTATTTT
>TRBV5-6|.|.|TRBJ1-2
CASSLGQSYGYTF
TGTGCCAGCAGCTTAGGGCAGAGCTATGGCTACACCTTC